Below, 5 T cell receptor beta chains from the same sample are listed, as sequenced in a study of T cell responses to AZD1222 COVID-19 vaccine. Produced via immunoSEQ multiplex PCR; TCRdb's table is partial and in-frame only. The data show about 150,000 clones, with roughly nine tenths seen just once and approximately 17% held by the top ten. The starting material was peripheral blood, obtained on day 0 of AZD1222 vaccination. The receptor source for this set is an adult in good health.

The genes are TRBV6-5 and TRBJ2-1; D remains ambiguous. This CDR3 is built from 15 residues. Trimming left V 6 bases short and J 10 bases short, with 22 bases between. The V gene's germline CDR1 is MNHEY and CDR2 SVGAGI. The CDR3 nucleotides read TGTGCCAGCAGGCCCACCAACAGCGCACTCACCGAGCAGTTCTTC. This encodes CASRPTNSALTEQFF.

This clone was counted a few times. CDR3 amino acids: CASSLSGPNQPQHF. CDR3 coding DNA: TGTGCCAGCAGCTTATCAGGACCTAATCAGCCCCAGCATTTT. The genes are TRBV7-2 and TRBJ1-5; D remains ambiguous. This CDR3 region has 14 residues. The germline V gene encodes CDR1 SGHTA and CDR2 FQGNSA. The V end lost 2 bases, the J end lost 4 bases, and 9 bases lay between the germline ends.

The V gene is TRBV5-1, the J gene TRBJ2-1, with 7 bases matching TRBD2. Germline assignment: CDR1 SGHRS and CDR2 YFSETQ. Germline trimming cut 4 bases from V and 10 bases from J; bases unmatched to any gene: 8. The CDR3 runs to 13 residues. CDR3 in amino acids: CASSTGLGGEQFF. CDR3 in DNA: TGCGCCAGCAGCACCGGACTAGGCGGCGAGCAGTTCTTC.

The CDR3, as DNA: TGTGCCAGCAGGACCTTAGCGGGAACATCCCCGGGAGAGACCCAGTACTTC. It encodes CASRTLAGTSPGETQYF. V is TRBV2 and J is TRBJ2-5; TRBD2 matches 8 bases. Germline V lookup: CDR1 SNHLY, CDR2 FYNNEI. V lost 6 bases and J lost 4; bases outside the gene matches: 16. The CDR3 length is 17 residues.

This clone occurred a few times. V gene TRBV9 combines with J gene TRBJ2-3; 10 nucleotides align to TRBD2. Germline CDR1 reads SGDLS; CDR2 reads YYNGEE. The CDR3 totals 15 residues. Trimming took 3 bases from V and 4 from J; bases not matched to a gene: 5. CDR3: CASSARSGRPDTQYF. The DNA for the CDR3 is TGTGCCAGCAGCGCCCGTAGCGGGAGGCCAGATACGCAGTATTTT.